This T cell receptor (beta chain) was sequenced for a study of tumor-infiltrating lymphocytes in oesophageal squamous cell carcinoma. This CDR3 has 15 amino acids. CDR1 and CDR2 (germline): SGHTA, FQGTGA. Trimming cost V 4 bases and J 1 base, with 12 bases left between them. Each CDR3 protein gets one entry after TCRdb re-called the PCR reads with MiXCR. This sample carries roughly 20,000 distinct CDR3 sequences, roughly 41% of them seen once, and the ten largest clones take 8% to 11%. The sequence derives from a male donor with esophageal squamous cell carcinoma. The genes are TRBV7-3 and TRBJ2-3; D might be TRBD1 (6 bases). Sample: normal esophageal tissue next to the tumor. Written as DNA, the CDR3 is TGTGCCAGCAGCTGGACAGTGACTCGCACAGATACGCAGTATTTT. Translated: CASSWTVTRTDTQYF. Together with reference TRBV7-3 and TRBJ2-3, the CDR3 gives the full variable domain: GAGVSQTPSNKVTEKGKYVELRCDPISGHTALYWYRQSLGQGPEFLIYFQGTGAADDSGLPNDRFFAVRPEGSVSTLKIQRTERGDSAVYLCASSWTVTRTDTQYFGPGTRLTVL.